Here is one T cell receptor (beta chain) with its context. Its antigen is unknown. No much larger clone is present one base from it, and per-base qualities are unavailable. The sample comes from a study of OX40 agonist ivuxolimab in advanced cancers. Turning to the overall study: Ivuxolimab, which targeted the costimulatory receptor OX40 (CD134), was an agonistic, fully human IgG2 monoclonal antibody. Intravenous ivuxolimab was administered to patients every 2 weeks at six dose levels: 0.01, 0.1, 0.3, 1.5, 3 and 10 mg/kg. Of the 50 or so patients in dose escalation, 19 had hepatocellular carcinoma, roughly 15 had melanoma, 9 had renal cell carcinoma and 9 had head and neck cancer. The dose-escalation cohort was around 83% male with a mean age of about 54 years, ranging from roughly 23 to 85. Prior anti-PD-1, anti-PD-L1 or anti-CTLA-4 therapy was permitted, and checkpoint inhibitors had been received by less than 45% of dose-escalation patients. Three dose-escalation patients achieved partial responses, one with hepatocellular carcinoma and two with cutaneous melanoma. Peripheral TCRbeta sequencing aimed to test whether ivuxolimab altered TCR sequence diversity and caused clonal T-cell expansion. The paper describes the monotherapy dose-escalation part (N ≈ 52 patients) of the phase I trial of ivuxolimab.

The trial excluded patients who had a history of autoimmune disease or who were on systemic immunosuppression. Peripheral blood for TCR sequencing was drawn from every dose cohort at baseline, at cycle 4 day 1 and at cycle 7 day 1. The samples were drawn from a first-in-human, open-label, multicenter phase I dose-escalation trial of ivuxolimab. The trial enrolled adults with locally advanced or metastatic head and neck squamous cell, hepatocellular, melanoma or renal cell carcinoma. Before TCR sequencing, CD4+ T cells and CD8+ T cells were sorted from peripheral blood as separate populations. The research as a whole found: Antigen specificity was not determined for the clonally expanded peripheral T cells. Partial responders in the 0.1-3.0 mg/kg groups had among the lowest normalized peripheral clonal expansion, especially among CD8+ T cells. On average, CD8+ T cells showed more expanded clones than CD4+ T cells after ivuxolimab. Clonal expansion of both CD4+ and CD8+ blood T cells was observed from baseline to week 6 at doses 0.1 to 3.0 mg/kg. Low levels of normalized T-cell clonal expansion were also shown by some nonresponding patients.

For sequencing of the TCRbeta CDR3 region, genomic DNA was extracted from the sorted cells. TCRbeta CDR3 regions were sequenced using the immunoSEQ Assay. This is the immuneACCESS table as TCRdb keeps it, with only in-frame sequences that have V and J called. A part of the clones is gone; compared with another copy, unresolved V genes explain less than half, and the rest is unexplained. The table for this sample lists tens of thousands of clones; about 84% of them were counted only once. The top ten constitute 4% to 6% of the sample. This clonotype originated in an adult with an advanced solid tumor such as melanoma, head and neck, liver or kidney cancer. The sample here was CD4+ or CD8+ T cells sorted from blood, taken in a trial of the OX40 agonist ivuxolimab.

The CDR3 corresponds to CASRRQGSYEQYF. The DNA reads as follows: TGTGCCAGCAGACGACAGGGGTCCTACGAGCAGTACTTC. The sequence is built from TRBV2 and TRBJ2-5; 8 bases in the middle match TRBD1. The J call may be in error: the DNA end matches TRBJ2-7 better. The CDR3 has 13 amino acids, counting the end cysteine and phenylalanine. CDR3 DNA is the only sequence kept; it has 39 bases, read in frame from the first base. The germline V gene sets CDR1 to SNHLY and CDR2 to FYNNEI.